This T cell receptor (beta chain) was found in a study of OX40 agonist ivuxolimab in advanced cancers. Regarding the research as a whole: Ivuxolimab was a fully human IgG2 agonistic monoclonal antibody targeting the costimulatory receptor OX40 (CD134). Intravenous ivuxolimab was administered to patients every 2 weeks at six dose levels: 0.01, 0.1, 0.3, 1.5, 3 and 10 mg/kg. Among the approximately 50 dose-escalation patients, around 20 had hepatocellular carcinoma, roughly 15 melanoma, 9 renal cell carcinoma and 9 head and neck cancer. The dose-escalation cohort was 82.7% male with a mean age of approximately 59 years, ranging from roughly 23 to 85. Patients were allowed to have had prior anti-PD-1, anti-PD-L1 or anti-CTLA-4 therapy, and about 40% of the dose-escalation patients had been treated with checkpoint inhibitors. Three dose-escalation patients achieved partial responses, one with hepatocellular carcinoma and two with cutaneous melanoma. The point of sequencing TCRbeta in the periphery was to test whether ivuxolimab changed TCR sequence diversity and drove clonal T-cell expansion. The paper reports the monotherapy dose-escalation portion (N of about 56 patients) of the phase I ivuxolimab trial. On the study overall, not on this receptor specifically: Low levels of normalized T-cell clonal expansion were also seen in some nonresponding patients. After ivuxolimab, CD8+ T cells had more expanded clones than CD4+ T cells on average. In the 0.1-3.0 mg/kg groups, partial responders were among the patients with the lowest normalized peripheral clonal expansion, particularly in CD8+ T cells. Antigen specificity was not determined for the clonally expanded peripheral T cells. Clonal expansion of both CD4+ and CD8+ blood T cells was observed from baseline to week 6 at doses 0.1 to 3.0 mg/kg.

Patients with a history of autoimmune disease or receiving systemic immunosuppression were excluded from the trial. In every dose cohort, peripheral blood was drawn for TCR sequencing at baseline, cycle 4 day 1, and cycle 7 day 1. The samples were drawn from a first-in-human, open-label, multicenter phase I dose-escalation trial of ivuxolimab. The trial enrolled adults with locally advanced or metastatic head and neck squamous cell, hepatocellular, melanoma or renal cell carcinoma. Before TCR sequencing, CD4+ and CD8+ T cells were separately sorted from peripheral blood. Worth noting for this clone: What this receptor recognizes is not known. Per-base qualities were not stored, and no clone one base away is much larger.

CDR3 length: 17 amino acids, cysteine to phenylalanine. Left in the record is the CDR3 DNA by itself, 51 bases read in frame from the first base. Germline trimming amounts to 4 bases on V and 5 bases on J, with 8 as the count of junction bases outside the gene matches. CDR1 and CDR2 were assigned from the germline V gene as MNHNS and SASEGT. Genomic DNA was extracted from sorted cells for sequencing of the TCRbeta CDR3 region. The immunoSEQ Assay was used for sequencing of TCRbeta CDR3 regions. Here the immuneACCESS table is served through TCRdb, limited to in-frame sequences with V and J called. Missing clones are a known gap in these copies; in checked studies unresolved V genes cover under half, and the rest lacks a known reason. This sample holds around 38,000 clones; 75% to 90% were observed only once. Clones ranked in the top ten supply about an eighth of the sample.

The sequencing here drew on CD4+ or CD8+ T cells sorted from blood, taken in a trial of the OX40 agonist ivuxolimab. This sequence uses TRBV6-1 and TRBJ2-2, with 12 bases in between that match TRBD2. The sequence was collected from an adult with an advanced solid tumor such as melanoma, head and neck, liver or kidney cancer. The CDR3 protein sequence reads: CASSGSSGGARTGELFF. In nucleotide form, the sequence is TGTGCCAGCAGTGGATCTAGCGGGGGGGCGAGAACCGGGGAGCTGTTTTTT.